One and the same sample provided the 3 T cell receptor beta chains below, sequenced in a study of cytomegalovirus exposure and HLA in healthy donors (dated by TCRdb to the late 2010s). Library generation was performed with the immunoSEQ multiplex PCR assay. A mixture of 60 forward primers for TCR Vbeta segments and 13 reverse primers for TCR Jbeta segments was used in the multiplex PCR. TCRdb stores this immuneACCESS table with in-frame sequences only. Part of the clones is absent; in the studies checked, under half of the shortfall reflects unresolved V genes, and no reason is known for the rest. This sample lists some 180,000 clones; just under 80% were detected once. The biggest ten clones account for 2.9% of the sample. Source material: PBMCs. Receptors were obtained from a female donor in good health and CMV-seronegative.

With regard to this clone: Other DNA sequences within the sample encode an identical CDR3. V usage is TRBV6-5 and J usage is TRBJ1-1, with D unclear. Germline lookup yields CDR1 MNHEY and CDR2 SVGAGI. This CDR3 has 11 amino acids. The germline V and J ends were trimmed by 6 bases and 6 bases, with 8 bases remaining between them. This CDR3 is CASRRMSEAFF. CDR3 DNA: TGTGCCAGCAGGCGTATGTCTGAAGCTTTCTTT.

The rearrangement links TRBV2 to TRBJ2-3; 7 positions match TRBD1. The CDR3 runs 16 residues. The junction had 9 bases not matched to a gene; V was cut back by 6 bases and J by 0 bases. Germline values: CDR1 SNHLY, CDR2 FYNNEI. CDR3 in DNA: TGTGCCAGCAGAACAACAGGGGCAACTAGCACAGATACGCAGTATTTT. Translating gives CASRTTGATSTDTQYF. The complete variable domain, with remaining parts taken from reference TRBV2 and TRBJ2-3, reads EPEVTQTPSHQVTQMGQEVILRCVPISNHLYFYWYRQILGQKVEFLVSFYNNEISEKSEIFDDQFSVERPDGSNFTLKIRSTKLEDSAMYFCASRTTGATSTDTQYFGPGTRLTVL.

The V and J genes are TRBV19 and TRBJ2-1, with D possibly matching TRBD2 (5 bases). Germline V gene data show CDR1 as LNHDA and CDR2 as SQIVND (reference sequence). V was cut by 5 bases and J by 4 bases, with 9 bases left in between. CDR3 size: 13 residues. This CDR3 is CASSFRGYNEQFF. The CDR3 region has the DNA TGTGCCAGTAGTTTCCGGGGATACAATGAGCAGTTCTTC.